This entry is about one TCR beta chain. The data were taken from a study of CD8 T cells in Susac syndrome. The CDR3 spans 14 residues. Germline-derived CDR1 and CDR2 are SGHTA and FQGTGA. V shed 0 bases and J 5 bases; nucleotides not matched to a gene: 3. When the RNA was reverse transcribed, random hexamers were used with an input of roughly 0.5 to 1 ug. TCRdb ran MiXCR on the immunoSEQ multiplex PCR reads and lists one entry per CDR3 protein. Among 150,000 to 200,000 distinct CDR3 sequences listed, 95% were seen once. The chain uses TRBV7-3 and TRBJ2-5; 7 bases fit TRBD1. The sequence was collected from a human donor with Susac syndrome. Sequencing was done on a sample of CD8+ T cells from PBMCs. The CDR3 loop reads CASSLTGGHETQYF. As DNA, the CDR3 is TGTGCCAGCAGCTTAACAGGGGGCCATGAGACCCAGTACTTC.